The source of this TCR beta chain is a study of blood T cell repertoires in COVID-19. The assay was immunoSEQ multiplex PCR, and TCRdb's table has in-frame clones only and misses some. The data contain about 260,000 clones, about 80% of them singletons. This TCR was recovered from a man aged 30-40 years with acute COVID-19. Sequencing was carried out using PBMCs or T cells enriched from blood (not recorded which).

CDR3 sequence (DNA): TGTGCCAGTAGTATTCGGGACAGGGACCATCAGCCCCAGCATTTT. Translating it yields CASSIRDRDHQPQHF. This sequence joins TRBV19 and TRBJ1-5; TRBD1 aligns across 9 bases. The germline V gene encodes CDR1 LNHDA and CDR2 SQIVND (reference sequence). The CDR3 loop spans 15 amino acids. The ends lost 3 bases at V and 5 bases at J; junction bases unmatched: 5.